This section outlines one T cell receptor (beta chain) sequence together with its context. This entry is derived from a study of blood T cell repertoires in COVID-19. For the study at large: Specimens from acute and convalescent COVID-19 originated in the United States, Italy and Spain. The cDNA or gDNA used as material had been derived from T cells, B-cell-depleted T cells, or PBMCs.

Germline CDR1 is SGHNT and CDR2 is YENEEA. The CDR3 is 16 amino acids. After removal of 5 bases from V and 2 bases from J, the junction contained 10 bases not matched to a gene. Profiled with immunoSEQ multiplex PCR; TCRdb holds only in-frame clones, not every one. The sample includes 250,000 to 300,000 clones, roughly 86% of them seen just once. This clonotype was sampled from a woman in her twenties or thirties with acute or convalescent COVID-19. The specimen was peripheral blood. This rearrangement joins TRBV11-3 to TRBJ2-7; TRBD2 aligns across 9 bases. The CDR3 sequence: CASSQRESSGTYEQYF. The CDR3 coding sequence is TGTGCCAGCAGCCAAAGGGAGTCTAGCGGGACCTACGAGCAGTACTTC. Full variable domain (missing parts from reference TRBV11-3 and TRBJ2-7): EAGVVQSPRYKIIEKKQPVAFWCNPISGHNTLYWYLQNLGQGPELLIRYENEEAVDDSQLPKDRFSAERLKGVDSTLKIQPAELGDSAVYLCASSQRESSGTYEQYFGPGTRLTVT.